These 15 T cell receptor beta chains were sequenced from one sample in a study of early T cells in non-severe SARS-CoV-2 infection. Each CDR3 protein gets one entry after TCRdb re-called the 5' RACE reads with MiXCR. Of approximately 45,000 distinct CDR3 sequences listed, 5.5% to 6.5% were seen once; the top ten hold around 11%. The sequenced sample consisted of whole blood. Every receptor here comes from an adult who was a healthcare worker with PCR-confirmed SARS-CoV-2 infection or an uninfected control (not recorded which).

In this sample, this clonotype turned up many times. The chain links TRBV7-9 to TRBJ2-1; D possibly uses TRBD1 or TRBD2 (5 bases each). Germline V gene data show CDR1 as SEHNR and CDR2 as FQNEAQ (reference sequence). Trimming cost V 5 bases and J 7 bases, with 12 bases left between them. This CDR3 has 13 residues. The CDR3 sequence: CASSLGTANEQFF. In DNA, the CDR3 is TGTGCCAGCAGCCTAGGGACGGCAAATGAGCAGTTCTTC.

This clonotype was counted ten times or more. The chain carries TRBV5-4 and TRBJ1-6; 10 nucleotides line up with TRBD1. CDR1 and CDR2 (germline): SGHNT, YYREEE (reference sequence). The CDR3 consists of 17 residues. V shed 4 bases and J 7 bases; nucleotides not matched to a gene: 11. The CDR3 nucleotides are TGTGCCAGCAGCGCGGCCGGAGGGACAGGGGTGAATTCACCCCTCCACTTT. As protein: CASSAAGGTGVNSPLHF.

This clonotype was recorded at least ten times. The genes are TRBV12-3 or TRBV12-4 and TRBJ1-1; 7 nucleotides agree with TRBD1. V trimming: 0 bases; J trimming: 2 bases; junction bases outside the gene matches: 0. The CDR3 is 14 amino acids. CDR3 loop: CASSLAGGNTEAFF. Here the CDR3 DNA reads TGTGCCAGCAGTTTAGCAGGGGGCAACACTGAAGCTTTCTTT.

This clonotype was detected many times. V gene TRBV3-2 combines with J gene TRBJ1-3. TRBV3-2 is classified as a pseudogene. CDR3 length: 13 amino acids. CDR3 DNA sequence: TGTGCCAGGGAACGGCTATCTGGAAACACCATATATTTT. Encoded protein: CARERLSGNTIYF.

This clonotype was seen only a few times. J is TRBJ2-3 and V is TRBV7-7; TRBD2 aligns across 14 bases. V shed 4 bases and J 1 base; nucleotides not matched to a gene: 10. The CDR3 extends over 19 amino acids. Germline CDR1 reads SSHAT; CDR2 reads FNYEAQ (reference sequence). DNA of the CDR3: TGTGCCAGCAGCTCCGGGACTAGCGGGGGTATATCCGGCACAGATACGCAGTATTTT. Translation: CASSSGTSGGISGTDTQYF.

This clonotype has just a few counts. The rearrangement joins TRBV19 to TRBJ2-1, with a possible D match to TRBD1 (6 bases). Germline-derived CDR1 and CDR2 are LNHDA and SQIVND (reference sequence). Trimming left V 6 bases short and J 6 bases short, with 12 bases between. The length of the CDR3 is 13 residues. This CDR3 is CASSRTDSNEQFF. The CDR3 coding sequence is TGTGCCAGTAGCCGGACAGACTCCAATGAGCAGTTCTTC. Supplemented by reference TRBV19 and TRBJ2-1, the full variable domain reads DGGITQSPKYLFRKEGQNVTLSCEQNLNHDAMYWYRQDPGQGLRLIYYSQIVNDFQKGDIAEGYSVSREKKESFPLTVTSAQKNPTAFYLCASSRTDSNEQFFGPGTRLTVL.

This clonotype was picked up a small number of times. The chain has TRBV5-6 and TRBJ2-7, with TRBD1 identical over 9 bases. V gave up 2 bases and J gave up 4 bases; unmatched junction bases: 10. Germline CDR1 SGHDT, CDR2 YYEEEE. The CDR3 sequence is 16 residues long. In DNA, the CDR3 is TGTGCCAGCAGCTTACCCTTGGGGACAGGGTCGTACGAGCAGTACTTC. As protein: CASSLPLGTGSYEQYF.

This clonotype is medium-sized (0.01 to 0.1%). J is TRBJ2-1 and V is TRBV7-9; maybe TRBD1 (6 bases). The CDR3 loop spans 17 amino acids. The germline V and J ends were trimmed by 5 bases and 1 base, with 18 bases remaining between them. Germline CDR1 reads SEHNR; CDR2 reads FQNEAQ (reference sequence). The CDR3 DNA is TGTGCCAGCAGCCCGCGGACAGTAGCATCATCCTACAATGAGCAGTTCTTC. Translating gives CASSPRTVASSYNEQFF.

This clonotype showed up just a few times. The DNA of the CDR3 is TGCAGTGCCCGGGACAGGGAGTCACAGCCCCAGCATTTT. The encoded protein is CSARDRESQPQHF. The rearrangement uses TRBV20-1 and TRBJ1-5; TRBD1 matches 9 bases. The CDR3 sequence is 13 residues long. J lost 7 bases, V lost 6 bases, and 7 bases had no gene match. Germline assignment: CDR1 DFQATT and CDR2 SNEGSKA (reference sequence).

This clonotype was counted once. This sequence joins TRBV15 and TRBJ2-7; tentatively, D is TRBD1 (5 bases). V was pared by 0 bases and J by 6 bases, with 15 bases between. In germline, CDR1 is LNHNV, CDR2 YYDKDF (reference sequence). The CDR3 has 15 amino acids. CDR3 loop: CATSRDLGRVGEQYF. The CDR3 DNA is TGTGCCACCAGCAGAGATTTGGGCAGGGTCGGCGAGCAGTACTTC.

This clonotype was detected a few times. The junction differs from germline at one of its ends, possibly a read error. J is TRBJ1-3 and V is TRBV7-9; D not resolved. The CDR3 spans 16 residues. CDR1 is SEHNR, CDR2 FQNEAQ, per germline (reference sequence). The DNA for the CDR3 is TGTGCCAGCAGCTATGGGGATTTCCGCTCTCGAAACACCATATATTTT. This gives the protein CASSYGDFRSRNTIYF.

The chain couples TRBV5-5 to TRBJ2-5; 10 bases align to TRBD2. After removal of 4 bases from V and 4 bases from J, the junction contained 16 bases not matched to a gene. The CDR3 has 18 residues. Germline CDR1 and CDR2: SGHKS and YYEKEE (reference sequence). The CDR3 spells CASSRRTMERGGTETQYF. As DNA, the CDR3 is TGTGCCAGCAGCCGGCGGACGATGGAGCGGGGGGGCACAGAGACCCAGTACTTC. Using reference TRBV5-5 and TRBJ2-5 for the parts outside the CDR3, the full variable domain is DAGVTQSPTHLIKTRGQQVTLRCSPISGHKSVSWYQQVLGQGPQFIFQYYEKEERGRGNFPDRFSARQFPNYSSELNVNALLLGDSALYLCASSRRTMERGGTETQYFGPGTRLLVL.

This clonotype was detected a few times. Here the CDR3 reads CASSLTEAETQYF. The CDR3 coding sequence is TGTGCCAGCAGCTTGACCGAGGCAGAGACCCAGTACTTC. The chain couples TRBV5-4 to TRBJ2-5; D uncertain. The CDR3 length is 13 residues. Germline V gene lookup returns CDR1 SGHNT and CDR2 YYREEE (reference sequence). The V gene lost 1 base and the J gene lost 4 bases, with 8 bases spanning the gap.

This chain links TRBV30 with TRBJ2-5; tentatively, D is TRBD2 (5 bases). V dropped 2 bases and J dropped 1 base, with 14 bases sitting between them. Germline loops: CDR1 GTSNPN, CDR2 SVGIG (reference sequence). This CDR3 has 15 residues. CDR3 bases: TGTGCCTGGAGTACCAGTTGGAGGAGCCAAGAGACCCAGTACTTC. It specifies CAWSTSWRSQETQYF.

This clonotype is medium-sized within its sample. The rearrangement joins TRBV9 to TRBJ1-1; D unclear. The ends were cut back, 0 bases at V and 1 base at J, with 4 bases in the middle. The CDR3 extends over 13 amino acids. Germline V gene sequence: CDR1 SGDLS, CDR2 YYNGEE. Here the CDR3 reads CASSVAGNTEAFF. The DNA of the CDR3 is TGTGCCAGCAGCGTAGCGGGGAACACTGAAGCTTTCTTT.